This T cell receptor beta chain appears in the sequencing data of a study of T cell changes during pregnancy in multiple sclerosis. Clones were read by immunoSEQ multiplex PCR, and TCRdb kept only the in-frame ones, dropping some. The table lists about 64,000 clones, roughly 89% of them singletons. V lost 5 bases, J lost 7 bases, and 23 bases lay in between. The CDR3 is 17 residues long. CDR1 and CDR2 from the germline V gene are SGHVS and FNYEAQ. The rearrangement joins TRBV7-6 to TRBJ2-2, with D maybe TRBD2 (6 bases). Material: peripheral blood, obtained in the second trimester of pregnancy. The origin of this receptor is a female donor with multiple sclerosis, enrolled in a pregnancy study. CDR3 region: CASSPGEFTRTVGELFF. CDR3 in DNA: TGTGCCAGCAGCCCGGGGGAATTCACACGGACGGTCGGGGAGCTGTTTTTT.